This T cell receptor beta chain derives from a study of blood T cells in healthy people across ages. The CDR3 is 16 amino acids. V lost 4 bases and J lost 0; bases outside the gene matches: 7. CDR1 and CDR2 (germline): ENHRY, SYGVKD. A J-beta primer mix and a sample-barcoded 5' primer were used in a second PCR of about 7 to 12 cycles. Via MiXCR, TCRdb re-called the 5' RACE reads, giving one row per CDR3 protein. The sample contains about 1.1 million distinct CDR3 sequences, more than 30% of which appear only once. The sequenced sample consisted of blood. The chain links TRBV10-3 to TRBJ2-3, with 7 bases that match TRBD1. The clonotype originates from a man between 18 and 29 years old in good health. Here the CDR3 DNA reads TGTGCCATCAGTGTCGGGACAGTTCCTAGCACAGATACGCAGTATTTT. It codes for CAISVGTVPSTDTQYF.